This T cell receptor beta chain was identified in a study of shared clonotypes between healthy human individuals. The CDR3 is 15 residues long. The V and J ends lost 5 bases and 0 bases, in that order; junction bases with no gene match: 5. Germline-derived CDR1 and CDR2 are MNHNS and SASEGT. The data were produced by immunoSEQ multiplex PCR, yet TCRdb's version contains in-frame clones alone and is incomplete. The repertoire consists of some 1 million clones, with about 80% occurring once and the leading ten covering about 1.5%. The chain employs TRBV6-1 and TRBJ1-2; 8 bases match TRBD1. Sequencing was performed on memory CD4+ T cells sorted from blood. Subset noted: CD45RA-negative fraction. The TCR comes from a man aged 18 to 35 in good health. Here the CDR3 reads CASSTDRATNYGYTF. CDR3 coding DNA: TGTGCCAGCAGTACGGACAGGGCTACTAACTATGGCTACACCTTC.